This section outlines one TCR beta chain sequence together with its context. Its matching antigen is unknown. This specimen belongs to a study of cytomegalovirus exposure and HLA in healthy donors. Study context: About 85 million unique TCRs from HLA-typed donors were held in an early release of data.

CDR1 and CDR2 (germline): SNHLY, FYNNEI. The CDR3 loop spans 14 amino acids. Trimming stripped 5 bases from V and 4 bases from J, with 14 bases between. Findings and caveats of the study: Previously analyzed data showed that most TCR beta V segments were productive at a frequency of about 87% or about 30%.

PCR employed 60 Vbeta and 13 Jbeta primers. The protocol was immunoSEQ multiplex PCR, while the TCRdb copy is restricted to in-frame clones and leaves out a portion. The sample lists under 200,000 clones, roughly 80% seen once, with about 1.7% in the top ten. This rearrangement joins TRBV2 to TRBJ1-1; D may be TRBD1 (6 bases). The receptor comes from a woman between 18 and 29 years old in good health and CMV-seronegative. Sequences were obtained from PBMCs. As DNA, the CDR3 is TGTGCCAGCAGTAGCAGGGGCGAGATCACTGAAGCTTTCTTT. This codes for CASSSRGEITEAFF.